What follows describes a single T cell receptor (beta chain). Its target antigen remains unknown. No qualities accompany the bases; no much larger clone lies one base away. The sample originates from a study of technical replicates of blood from a handful of donors (dated by TCRdb to between 2016 and 2019). V loses 5 bases, J loses 4 bases, and the germline ends lie 21 bases apart. CDR1 and CDR2 are drawn from the germline V gene: ENHRY, SYGVKD. The CDR3, from cysteine to phenylalanine, totals 16 residues. Kept here is only the CDR3 DNA, which spans 48 bases and is read in frame from base 1. The library was generated by the immunoSEQ multiplex PCR assay. As stored in TCRdb, this immuneACCESS dataset retains in-frame rearrangements with V and J assigned. A fraction of the clones does not appear; measured against another copy, unresolved V genes explain less than half of the discrepancy, and the remainder lacks a known reason. The sample includes 40,000 to 60,000 clones, with about 82% observed a single time. The ten largest clones represent roughly 5.2% of the sample.

Material for sequencing was PBMCs. Rearrangement joined TRBV10-3 to TRBJ2-7, with the identity of the D gene unclear. The receptor's source is a human donor in good health. Some clones in this sample may be carry-over from other donors' samples. The encoded CDR3 is CAISTPRFKMSYEQYF. DNA sequence: TGTGCCATCAGTACACCCAGATTTAAGATGTCGTACGAGCAGTACTTC.